Listed below are T cell receptor beta chains from one sample, sequenced in a study of T-cell reconstitution after alpha-beta-depleted transplantation in children. TCRdb redid the calling of the PCR reads with MiXCR, one entry per CDR3 protein. The sample lists just under 350,000 distinct CDR3 sequences, 15% to 20% occurring once. This specimen was PBMCs, mostly from graft donor cells, taken 360 days after TCRalphabeta/CD19-depleted stem cell transplant. These receptors came from a male patient aged 2-10 years who had a stem cell transplant for acute lymphoblastic leukemia, so the T cells may come from the graft donor. Both conserved end residues are part of each CDR3. A D gene is named only where the DNA matches it firmly. Clone size is stated in some rows and not others, as once, few, many or a class when expanded.

>-|-|TRBJ2-7|TRBV20-1
TGCAGTGCTAAAAAGGGATCCCGGTACGAGCAGTACTTC
CSAKKGSRYEQYF
>few|-|TRBJ1-2|TRBV12-3/TRBV12-4
TGTGCCAGCAGCTTCACAAGGGTCAGGAACTATGGCTACACCTTC
CASSFTRVRNYGYTF
>-|TRBD2|TRBJ2-1|TRBV6-1
TGTGCCAGCAGCCCCTGGACTAGCGGTGGCAATGAGCAGTTCTTC
CASSPWTSGGNEQFF
>few|-|TRBJ2-3|TRBV12-3/TRBV12-4
TGTGCCAGCAGCCCAGGGTCAGATACGCAGTATTTT
CASSPGSDTQYF
>-|-|TRBJ2-1|TRBV20-1
TGCAGTGCTAGAGTCGGAGGGGGACAGTCCTACAATGAGCAGTTCTTC
CSARVGGGQSYNEQFF
>-|TRBD2|TRBJ2-2|TRBV18
TGTGCCAGCTCACCTCTCCCTAGCGGGAGCACCGGGGAGCTGTTTTTT
CASSPLPSGSTGELFF
>-|-|TRBJ2-6|TRBV20-1
TGCAGTGCTAGCGGTTGGGAGACGGTACTCTCTGGGGCCAACGTCCTGACTTTC
CSASGWETVLSGANVLTF
>-|TRBD1|TRBJ2-3|TRBV6-5
TGTGCCAGCAGTTACCTGTTGACAGGGGGCACAGATACGCAGTATTTT
CASSYLLTGGTDTQYF
>-|-|TRBJ1-3|TRBV4-1
TGCGCCAGCAGCCAAGACCCAGGTCTCCCTGGAAACACCATATATTTT
CASSQDPGLPGNTIYF
>few|-|TRBJ1-6|TRBV3-1
TGTGCCAGCAGCCAATTAGATTCACCCCTCCACTTT
CASSQLDSPLHF
>-|-|TRBJ1-2|TRBV12-3/TRBV12-4
TGTGCCAGCAGTCAGCGAAATAACTATGGCTACACCTTC
CASSQRNNYGYTF
>-|-|TRBJ2-3|TRBV7-9
TGTGCCAGCAGCTTAGCGATTCGAGATACGCAGTATTTT
CASSLAIRDTQYF
>many|TRBD1|TRBJ1-2|TRBV29-1
TGCAGCGTTGAAGATAGGCAATGGGTCGGGACAGGCTCCTTCGTCTATGGCTACACCTTC
CSVEDRQWVGTGSFVYGYTF
>few|-|TRBJ1-3|TRBV11-1
TGTGCCAGCAGCTTCGGTCTACCTGGAAACACCATATATTTT
CASSFGLPGNTIYF
>-|-|TRBJ2-5|TRBV3-1
TGTGCCAGCAGCCAAGCCGCAGGTCAAGAGACCCAGTACTTC
CASSQAAGQETQYF
>-|-|TRBJ1-1|TRBV12-3/TRBV12-4
TGTGCCAGCAGCCTGAGGAGGGAAGTCTACACTGAAGCTTTCTTT
CASSLRREVYTEAFF
>few|-|TRBJ2-6|TRBV4-3
TGCGCCAGCAGCCAAGCAATTACTGGGGCCAACGTCCTGACTTTC
CASSQAITGANVLTF
>few|-|TRBJ2-5|TRBV25-1
TGTGCCAGCAGTGAGACCGGGACGAACCAAGAGACCCAGTACTTC
CASSETGTNQETQYF
>-|-|TRBJ2-7|TRBV12-3/TRBV12-4
TGTGCCAGCAGTAGAACATGGGTGGGACTGGACTACGAGCAGTACTTC
CASSRTWVGLDYEQYF
>-|-|TRBJ2-7|TRBV11-2
TGTGCCAGCAGCTTAGAAGCGGGCGGGCAGTACTTC
CASSLEAGGQYF
>-|-|TRBJ2-3|TRBV29-1
TGCAGCGTTGAAGCTAGCACAGATACGCAGTATTTT
CSVEASTDTQYF
>-|-|TRBJ2-1|TRBV9
TGTGCCAGCAGCGTGTGGGTCGGGAACCGCTACAATGAGCAGTTCTTC
CASSVWVGNRYNEQFF
>-|TRBD2|TRBJ2-3|TRBV4-3
TGCGCCAGCAGCCAAGATATGAGGACTAGCGGGATATGGGTCACAGATACGCAGTATTTT
CASSQDMRTSGIWVTDTQYF
>-|TRBD1|TRBJ2-6|TRBV28
TGTGCCAGCAGTTGGGGTTGGTTTGACAGGGTAGTAAGGGGGGCCAACGTCCTGACTTTC
CASSWGWFDRVVRGANVLTF
>few|-|TRBJ2-3|TRBV9
TGTGCCAGCAGCGTCGAGGGTGCCTGGACAGATACGCAGTATTTT
CASSVEGAWTDTQYF
>-|-|TRBJ2-7|TRBV28
TGTGCCAGCAGTTTACCTTACAGGGGGGGAGGAGGCGAGCAGTACTTC
CASSLPYRGGGGEQYF
>few|-|TRBJ2-3|TRBV12-3/TRBV12-4
TGTGCCAGCAGTCCCCCTTGGGCTAGCACAGATACGCAGTATTTT
CASSPPWASTDTQYF
>few|-|TRBJ1-4|TRBV7-8
TGTGCCAGCAGCTTATCCGGGCCAAATGAAAAACTGTTTTTT
CASSLSGPNEKLFF
>-|-|TRBJ1-1|TRBV15
TGTGCCACCAGCAGAGGGACAGTGAACACTGAAGCTTTCTTT
CATSRGTVNTEAFF
>-|-|TRBJ2-3|TRBV5-1
TGCGCCACCGCCGGGACATCTAACACAGATACGCAGTATTTT
CATAGTSNTDTQYF
>many|TRBD2|TRBJ2-1|TRBV20-1
TGCAGTGCTGATAACAGCGGGAGGGATTACAATGAGCAGTTCTTC
CSADNSGRDYNEQFF
>few|TRBD1|TRBJ1-4|TRBV24-1
TGTGCCACCAGTGATTTGCACCAGGGGGCGACGACTAATGAAAAACTGTTTTTT
CATSDLHQGATTNEKLFF
>few|-|TRBJ2-1|TRBV10-3
TGTGCCATCAGTGAGTCCTTCACTTTTATGAGCCCTTACAATGAGCAGTTCTTC
CAISESFTFMSPYNEQFF
>-|TRBD1|TRBJ2-6|TRBV14
TGTGCCAGCAGCCACTTACTACTAGGACAGGTGGGGGCTTCTGGGGCCAACGTCCTGACTTTC
CASSHLLLGQVGASGANVLTF
>-|-|TRBJ1-1|TRBV4-2
TGTGCCAGCAGCCAAGATCCCGGCACTGAAGCTTTCTTT
CASSQDPGTEAFF
>-|-|TRBJ2-2|TRBV5-6
TGTGCCAGCGGGCGGACCGGGGAGCTGTTTTTT
CASGRTGELFF
>many|TRBD2|TRBJ2-1|TRBV12-3/TRBV12-4
TGTGCCAGCAGCCCCCAAGCGGGAGGTCAGAATGAGCAGTTCTTC
CASSPQAGGQNEQFF
>-|TRBD2|TRBJ2-2|TRBV5-1
TGCGCCAGCAGCCCTGGACTAGCGGGAGTGGCAAACACCGGGGAGCTGTTTTTT
CASSPGLAGVANTGELFF
>many|TRBD1|TRBJ2-7|TRBV29-1
TGCAGCGTCGAGACAGGGGGCTCCTACGAGCAGTACTTC
CSVETGGSYEQYF
>-|TRBD2|TRBJ2-5|TRBV11-2
TGTGCCAGCAGCTTATGGGGGACTAGCTTAGAGACCCAGTACTTC
CASSLWGTSLETQYF
>-|TRBD1|TRBJ1-1|TRBV12-3/TRBV12-4
TGTGCCAGCAGTCCGGGGACAGGGTCGGAGAACACTGAAGCTTTCTTT
CASSPGTGSENTEAFF
>few|-|TRBJ2-7|TRBV6-1
TGTGCCAGCAGTGAAGCGCAGACCTACGAGCAGTACTTC
CASSEAQTYEQYF
>many|TRBD2|TRBJ2-1|TRBV29-1
TGCAGCGTCGAACTACTAGCGGGCTCCTACAATGAGCAGTTCTTC
CSVELLAGSYNEQFF
>-|TRBD2|TRBJ2-6|TRBV5-1
TGCGCCAGCAGCTTAGGGACTAGCGGGTACTCTGGGGCCAACGTCCTGACTTTC
CASSLGTSGYSGANVLTF
>few|-|TRBJ2-7|TRBV28
TGTGCCAGCAGTACATTGGCAGGCTTCTCCTACGAGCAGTACTTC
CASSTLAGFSYEQYF
>few|-|TRBJ2-1|TRBV20-1
TGCAGTACTTTAGGGGACCTCTACAATGAGCAGTTCTTC
CSTLGDLYNEQFF
>-|TRBD2|TRBJ2-3|TRBV5-1
TGCGCCAGCAGCTACGACTTAGCGGGAGCGGCAGATACGCAGTATTTT
CASSYDLAGAADTQYF
>many|-|TRBJ2-7|TRBV5-1
TGTGCCAGCAGTCCGGGTGGCCCCTACGAGCAGTACTTC
CASSPGGPYEQYF
>-|-|TRBJ1-1|TRBV6-5
TGTGCCAGCAGCGGATGGGACACTGAAGCTTTCTTT
CASSGWDTEAFF
>many|TRBD1|TRBJ2-2|TRBV5-1
TGCGCCAGCAGCTTGGCGGCGACAGGGTACACCGGGGAGCTGTTTTTT
CASSLAATGYTGELFF
>few|-|TRBJ1-1|TRBV12-3/TRBV12-4
TGTGCCAGTCTAGCCCGTTCAAGCGCTGAAGCTTTCTTT
CASLARSSAEAFF
>few|TRBD2|TRBJ2-1|TRBV9
TGTGCCAGCAGCGTAGGCGGTAGCGGGGGGGCTAGCTCCTACAATGAGCAGTTCTTC
CASSVGGSGGASSYNEQFF
>once|-|TRBJ2-7|TRBV7-2
TGTGCCAGCAGCTTCCACCCCTACGAGCAGTACTTC
CASSFHPYEQYF
>many|TRBD2|TRBJ2-1|TRBV12-5
TGTGCTAGTGGTTTGAAGACTAGCGGACCCGGGAGGGAGCAGTTCTTC
CASGLKTSGPGREQFF
>few|-|TRBJ2-7|TRBV5-1
TGCGCCAGCAGCCCGTTGGACAGCTCCTACGAGCAGTACTTC
CASSPLDSSYEQYF
>-|-|TRBJ2-7|TRBV5-1
TGCGCCAGCAGCTTGGTCTCCCCCTCGAGGGATGAGCAGTACTTC
CASSLVSPSRDEQYF
>many|TRBD1|TRBJ2-3|TRBV5-1
TGCGCCAGCAGCTTGCCGAGACAGGGGATAGATACGCAGTATTTT
CASSLPRQGIDTQYF